Included here is one TCR beta chain sequence, with context. Reverse transcription of roughly 0.5 to 1 ug RNA was carried out with random hexamers. TCRdb itself ran the immunoSEQ multiplex PCR reads through MiXCR, one entry per CDR3 protein. The sample holds over 150,000 distinct CDR3 sequences, approximately 95% seen once. This entry belongs to a study of CD8 T cells in Susac syndrome. At the level of the study: The Susac syndrome patients were therapy-naive, on corticosteroids, or on intravenous immunoglobulin alone at blood draw.

CDR1 and CDR2 from the germline V gene are SQVTM and ANQGSEA. V lost 5 bases to trimming and J lost 6 bases; unmatched junction nucleotides: 8. This CDR3 contains 15 residues. Negative isolation yielded CD4+ and CD8+ T cells, and FACS enriched TEMRA cells. The TCR was taken from a human donor with Susac syndrome. This chain connects TRBV29-1 to TRBJ2-1; 12 positions agree with TRBD2. Sequenced: CD4+ T cells from PBMCs. CDR3 loop: CSVPKTSGSSNEQFF. CDR3 in DNA: TGCAGCGTTCCTAAGACTAGCGGGAGTAGCAATGAGCAGTTCTTC.